The source of this T cell receptor (beta chain) is a study of graft-versus-host responses after intestinal transplantation. The study's findings and limits: There were GvH clones found in recipient marrow, and some of them appeared first in ileum or blood. High graft-versus-host to host-versus-graft clonal ratios were found in allografts of patients who had graft-donor T cell macrochimerism.

The protocol was immunoSEQ multiplex PCR, while the TCRdb copy is restricted to in-frame clones and leaves out a portion. The data contain about 38,000 clones, less than 90% of them singletons. On this clone: Its antigen remains unidentified.

Trimming took off 4 bases at V and 5 bases at J, with 14 bases between the two ends. This CDR3 is built from 14 residues. Sequenced here: PBMCs, sampled about 1,000 days after transplant. The receptor was isolated from a human patient who received an intestinal transplant, so some T cells may come from the graft donor. The gene calls are TRBV7-1 and TRBJ2-5; D is possibly TRBD1 (5 bases). TRBV7-1 is placed among ORFs of uncertain function. CDR3 residues: CASSFLRGAETQYF. The CDR3 DNA reads TGTGCCAGCAGCTTTCTAAGGGGCGCGGAGACCCAGTACTTC.